This T cell receptor (beta chain) was identified during a study of regulatory T cells in long-lasting Graves disease. Germline V gene data show CDR1 as WNHNN and CDR2 as SYGVQD (reference sequence). The CDR3 extends over 15 amino acids. With 0 bases removed from V and 9 bases from J, the gap between germline ends came to 15 bases. Through Arm-PCR of CDR3 regions and iRepertoire HTBI primers, TCR beta libraries were built. MiXCR, applied by TCRdb to the multiplex PCR reads, yields one record per CDR3 protein. The sample lists a few hundred thousand distinct CDR3 sequences, 18% occurring once. Time point: newly diagnosed GD, antithyroid drugs for less than 3 months. Construction of the TCR library relied on RNA isolated from PBMCs.

The V and J genes are TRBV10-1 and TRBJ2-1, with TRBD2 as a possible D gene (6 bases). The sample consisted of peripheral blood mononuclear cells (PBMCs), taken at new diagnosis, from a patient treated with antithyroid drugs. The receptor was derived from a female donor with Graves disease. As DNA, the CDR3 is TGCGCCAGCAGTGAGTCGGGACCCGCCGGGGGTGAGCAGTTCTTC. Its translation is CASSESGPAGGEQFF.